Below, one TCR beta chain is given with its context. Antigen specificity is unknown. These data are taken from a study of cytomegalovirus exposure and HLA in healthy donors. About the research overall: Previous work identified 117 million unique TCR beta sequences from roughly 170 million T cells. Study findings and constraints: The study flagged approximately 180 TCR beta chains as cytomegalovirus-associated. Productive rates of about 87% or about 30% were seen for most TCR beta V segments in an earlier analysis. Association of 15,000 to 20,000 TCR beta sequences with HLA alleles was found at 0.05 false discovery rate in a later analysis.

The ends were cut back, 6 bases at V and 6 bases at J, with 10 bases in the middle. CDR3 length equals 12 residues. Germline loops: CDR1 MDHEN, CDR2 SYDVKM. Both 60 Vbeta primers and 13 Jbeta primers went into the PCR. Produced via immunoSEQ multiplex PCR; TCRdb's table is partial and in-frame only. The repertoire has about 140,000 clones, 82% of them found once; the top ten carry around 10%. Specimen: PBMCs. The rearrangement uses TRBV28 and TRBJ2-3; D unclear. This sequence was found in a woman aged 55-70 years in good health and CMV-seropositive. CDR3 amino acids: CASRNTFDTQYF. CDR3 sequence (DNA): TGTGCCAGCAGGAATACATTCGATACGCAGTATTTT.